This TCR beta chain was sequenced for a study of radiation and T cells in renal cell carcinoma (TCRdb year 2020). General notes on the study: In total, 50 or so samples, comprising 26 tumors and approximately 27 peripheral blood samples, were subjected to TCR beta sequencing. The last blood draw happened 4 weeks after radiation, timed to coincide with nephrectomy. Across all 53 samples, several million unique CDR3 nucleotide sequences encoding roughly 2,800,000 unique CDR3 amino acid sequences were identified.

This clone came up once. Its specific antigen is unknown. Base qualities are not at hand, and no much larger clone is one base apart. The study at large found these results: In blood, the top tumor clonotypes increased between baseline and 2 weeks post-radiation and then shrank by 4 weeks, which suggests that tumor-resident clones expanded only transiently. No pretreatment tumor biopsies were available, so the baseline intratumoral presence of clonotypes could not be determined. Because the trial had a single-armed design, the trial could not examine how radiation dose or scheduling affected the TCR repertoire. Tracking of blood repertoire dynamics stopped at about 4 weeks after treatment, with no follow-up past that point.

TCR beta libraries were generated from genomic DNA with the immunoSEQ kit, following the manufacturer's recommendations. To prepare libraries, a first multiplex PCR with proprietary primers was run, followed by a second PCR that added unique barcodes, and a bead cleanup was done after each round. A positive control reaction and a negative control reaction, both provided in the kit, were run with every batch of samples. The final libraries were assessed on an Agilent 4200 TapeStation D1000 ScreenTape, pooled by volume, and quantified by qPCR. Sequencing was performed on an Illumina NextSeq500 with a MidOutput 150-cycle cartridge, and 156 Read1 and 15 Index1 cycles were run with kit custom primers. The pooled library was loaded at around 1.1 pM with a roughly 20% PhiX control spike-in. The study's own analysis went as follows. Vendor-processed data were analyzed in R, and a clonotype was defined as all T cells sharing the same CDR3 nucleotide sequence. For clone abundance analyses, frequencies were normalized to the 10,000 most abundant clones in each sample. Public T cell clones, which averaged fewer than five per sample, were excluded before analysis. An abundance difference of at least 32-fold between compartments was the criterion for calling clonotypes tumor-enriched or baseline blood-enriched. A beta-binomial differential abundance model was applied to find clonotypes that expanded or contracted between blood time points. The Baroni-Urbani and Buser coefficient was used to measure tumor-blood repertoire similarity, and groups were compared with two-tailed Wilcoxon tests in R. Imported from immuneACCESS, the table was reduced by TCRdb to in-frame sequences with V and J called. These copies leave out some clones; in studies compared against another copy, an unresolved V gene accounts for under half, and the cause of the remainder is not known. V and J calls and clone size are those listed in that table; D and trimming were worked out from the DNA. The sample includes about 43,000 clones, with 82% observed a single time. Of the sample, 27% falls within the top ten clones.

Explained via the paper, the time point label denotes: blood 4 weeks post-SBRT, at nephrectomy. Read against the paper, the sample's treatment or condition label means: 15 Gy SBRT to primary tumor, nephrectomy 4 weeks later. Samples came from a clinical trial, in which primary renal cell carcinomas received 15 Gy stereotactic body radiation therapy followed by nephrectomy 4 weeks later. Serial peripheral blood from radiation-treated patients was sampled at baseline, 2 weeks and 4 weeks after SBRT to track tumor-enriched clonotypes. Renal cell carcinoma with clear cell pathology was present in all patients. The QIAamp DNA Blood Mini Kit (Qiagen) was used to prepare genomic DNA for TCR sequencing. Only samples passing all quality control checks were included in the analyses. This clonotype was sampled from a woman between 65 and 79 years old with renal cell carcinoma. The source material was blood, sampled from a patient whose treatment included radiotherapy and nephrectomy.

The CDR3 reads CASSLTTDQPQHF. The DNA sequence is given as TGCGCCAGCAGCTTGACAACAGATCAGCCCCAGCATTTT. The chain uses TRBV5-1 and TRBJ1-5, with the D gene too uncertain to name. From the cysteine through the phenylalanine, the CDR3 covers 13 amino acids. Solely the CDR3 DNA is kept, with 39 bases framed from the first base. Between the V and J ends, shortened by 1 base and 5 bases respectively, the junction contains 7 bases. CDR1 is given as SGHRS and CDR2 as YFSETQ, both from the germline V gene.